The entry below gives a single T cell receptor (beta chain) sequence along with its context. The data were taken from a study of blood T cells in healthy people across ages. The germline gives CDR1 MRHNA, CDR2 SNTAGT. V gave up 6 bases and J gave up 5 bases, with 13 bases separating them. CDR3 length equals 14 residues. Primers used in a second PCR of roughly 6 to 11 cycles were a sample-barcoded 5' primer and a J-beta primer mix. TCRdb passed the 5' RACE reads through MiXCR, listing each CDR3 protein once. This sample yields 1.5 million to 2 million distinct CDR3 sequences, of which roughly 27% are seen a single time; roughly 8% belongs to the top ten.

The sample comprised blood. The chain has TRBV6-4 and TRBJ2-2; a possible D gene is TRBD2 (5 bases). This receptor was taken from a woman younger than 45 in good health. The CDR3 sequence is CASSGRSGTGELFF. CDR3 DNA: TGTGCCAGCAGCGGACGATCGGGGACCGGGGAGCTGTTTTTT.